This entry features one T cell receptor (beta chain) sequence. The data originate from a study of control samples from healthy donors and cancer patients. Assay: immunoSEQ multiplex PCR; the TCRdb copy retains only in-frame clones and omits some. The table records 90,000 to 110,000 clones, approximately 90% of them present only once. Germline V CDR1 and CDR2: MNHEY, SVGAGI. The CDR3 is made up of 14 amino acids. Trimming stripped 10 bases from V and 4 bases from J, with 17 bases between. The sequence derives from a human donor in good health. The donor label of this sample is uncertain. The gene calls are TRBV6-5 and TRBJ1-5; D gene ambiguous. Material for sequencing was blood. CDR3 sequence reads: CATTLDLLNQPQHF. The CDR3 DNA is TGTGCCACCACCTTAGACCTTCTAAATCAGCCCCAGCATTTT.